These T cell receptor beta chains were read from a single sample in a study of molecular identifiers for immune sequencing clone quantification. TCRdb processed the PCR reads anew with MiXCR; each CDR3 protein has one entry. The profile shows more than 550,000 distinct CDR3 sequences, around 25% of them singletons. Sequenced material: naive CD8+ T cells from blood, with Jurkat cell RNA spiked in. All receptors derive from a human donor in good health. Some libraries in this study had Jurkat cell RNA spiked in. The CDR3 runs from the conserved cysteine through the conserved F or W. A D gene is named only where the DNA matches it firmly. Clone size appears in some rows only: once, few, many, or a class for an expanded clone.

D	size	length	V	J	CDR3	DNA
.	many	13	TRBV7-3	TRBJ2-5	CASSLNTKETQYF	TGTGCCAGCAGCTTAAACACGAAAGAGACCCAGTACTTC
.	.	13	TRBV2	TRBJ2-7	CASSEVGFYEQYF	TGTGCCAGCAGTGAGGTAGGGTTCTACGAGCAGTACTTC
.	few	13	TRBV7-2	TRBJ2-1	CASSPWGRNEQFF	TGTGCCAGCAGCCCCTGGGGTCGGAATGAGCAGTTCTTC
.	few	14	TRBV27	TRBJ2-1	CASSFRGVHNEQFF	TGTGCCAGCAGTTTCAGGGGGGTCCACAATGAGCAGTTCTTC
.	few	15	TRBV20-1	TRBJ2-7	CSAREEPGVPYEQYF	TGCAGTGCTAGAGAAGAGCCAGGGGTGCCCTACGAGCAGTACTTC
.	many	14	TRBV7-9	TRBJ2-1	CALKQESSYNEQFF	TGTGCCTTGAAACAGGAAAGCTCCTACAATGAGCAGTTCTTC
.	many	13	TRBV7-9	TRBJ1-2	CASSSGRDYGYTF	TGTGCCAGCAGCTCAGGCAGGGACTATGGCTACACCTTC
TRBD1	many	14	TRBV9	TRBJ2-3	CASSRDRLADTQYF	TGTGCCAGCAGCCGGGACAGGTTGGCAGATACGCAGTATTTT
.	few	15	TRBV30	TRBJ2-2	CAWRSRGGDTGELFF	TGTGCCTGGAGGTCGAGGGGCGGAGACACCGGGGAGCTGTTTTTT
.	.	16	TRBV28	TRBJ1-5	CASSFTGTGSNQTQHF	TGTGCCAGCAGTTTTACTGGGACTGGCAGCAATCAGACACAGCATTTT
TRBD1	many	14	TRBV7-9	TRBJ2-5	CASGDAGGQETQYF	TGTGCCAGCGGGGACGCAGGGGGCCAAGAGACCCAGTACTTC
TRBD2	many	17	TRBV29-1	TRBJ2-5	CSVLTSGGAKYQETQYF	TGCAGCGTCCTGACTAGCGGGGGAGCTAAGTACCAAGAGACCCAGTACTTC
.	many	15	TRBV9	TRBJ2-3	CASERGASSTDTQYF	TGTGCCAGCGAGCGAGGAGCCTCCAGCACAGATACGCAGTATTTT
.	.	15	TRBV27	TRBJ1-4	CASSLYYSTNEKLFF	TGTGCCAGCAGTTTATATTACTCAACTAATGAAAAACTGTTTTTT
TRBD1	once	15	TRBV7-9	TRBJ1-2	CVSSPRQGPAFGYTF	TGTGTCAGCAGCCCACGACAGGGTCCCGCTTTTGGCTACACCTTC
.	many	13	TRBV7-9	TRBJ2-1	CASSLSQYNEQFF	TGTGCCAGCAGCTTATCCCAGTACAATGAGCAGTTCTTC
.	.	17	TRBV4-1	TRBJ2-5	CASSQRSSSGTQETQYF	TGCGCCAGCAGCCAAAGATCTTCCAGCGGAACACAAGAGACCCAGTACTTC
TRBD2	.	16	TRBV4-1	TRBJ2-3	CASSQVLAGTTDTQYF	TGCGCCAGCAGCCAAGTACTAGCGGGAACCACAGATACGCAGTATTTT
.	.	15	TRBV7-9	TRBJ2-7	CASSPPLSLSYEQYF	TGTGCCAGCAGCCCCCCCCTCTCTTTATCCTACGAGCAGTACTTC
.	few	14	TRBV11-2	TRBJ2-2	CASSLGGQAGELFF	TGTGCCAGCAGCTTAGGTGGACAAGCCGGGGAGCTGTTTTTT
TRBD1	.	15	TRBV5-6	TRBJ2-7	CASSIPGTGRYNEVF	TGTGCCAGCAGCATCCCCGGGACAGGGAGATATAATGAAGTCTTC
.	.	16	TRBV11-1	TRBJ1-1	CASSLETSQHNTEAFF	TGTGCCAGCAGCTTAGAAACGTCCCAACACAACACTGAAGCTTTCTTT
TRBD1	few	12	TRBV30	TRBJ2-5	CAWRQGEETQYF	TGTGCCTGGAGACAGGGGGAAGAGACCCAGTACTTC
TRBD2	few	15	TRBV12-3/TRBV12-4	TRBJ2-1	CASGSPSGVYNEQFF	TGTGCCAGCGGGAGTCCTAGCGGGGTCTACAATGAGCAGTTCTTC
TRBD2	many	16	TRBV5-1	TRBJ2-3	CASSGELAGSTDTQYF	TGCGCCAGCAGCGGCGAGCTAGCGGGGTCCACAGATACGCAGTATTTT
.	many	13	TRBV28	TRBJ2-1	CASSSDAPREQFF	TGTGCCAGCAGCAGTGACGCGCCACGTGAGCAGTTCTTC
TRBD1	few	15	TRBV5-4	TRBJ2-3	CASRPGTAPSDTQYF	TGTGCCAGCAGGCCCGGGACAGCCCCATCAGATACGCAGTATTTT
.	few	13	TRBV27	TRBJ1-1	CASSPSGGREAFF	TGTGCCAGCAGTCCATCGGGGGGCCGGGAAGCTTTCTTT
TRBD1	many	15	TRBV27	TRBJ1-4	CASSTLDRDNEKLFF	TGTGCCAGCAGTACATTGGACAGGGATAATGAAAAACTGTTTTTT
TRBD2	.	13	TRBV30	TRBJ2-7	CAWNTSGTYEQYF	TGTGCCTGGAATACTAGCGGTACCTACGAGCAGTACTTC
.	many	15	TRBV7-9	TRBJ2-1	CASSLVRRGEVEQFF	TGTGCCAGCAGCTTAGTTCGGAGGGGGGAGGTTGAGCAGTTCTTC
TRBD2	many	14	TRBV2	TRBJ2-3	CASTILAGADTQYF	TGTGCCAGCACGATTCTAGCGGGGGCGGATACGCAGTATTTT
.	many	12	TRBV6-2/TRBV6-3	TRBJ1-1	CASGLSRAEAFF	TGTGCCAGCGGGCTCTCGCGGGCTGAAGCTTTCTTT